Following are 25 T cell receptor beta chains from one sample sequenced in a study of Ad26.COV2.S vaccination and SARS-CoV-2 variants. TCRdb keeps only in-frame clones here, not all; method: immunoSEQ multiplex PCR. The sample gives 360,000 or so clones, about nine tenths of which show up once; around 3.6% is in the top ten. Treatment of the sample: around 19 received Ad26.COV2.S at low or high dose, single or two shots; 5 received placebo; per-sample allocation not given. Vaccine and placebo recipients were sampled on day 63 after the first injection. The starting material was peripheral blood, obtained in a trial of Ad26.COV2.S vaccine versus placebo. These TCRs come from a person between 18 and 60 years old who received the Ad26.COV2.S COVID-19 vaccine or a placebo.

The chain is built from TRBV19 and TRBJ2-4, with TRBD1 identical over 7 bases. Germline-derived CDR1 and CDR2 are LNHDA and SQIVND (reference sequence). This CDR3 region has 15 residues. With V trimmed by 7 bases and J by 0 bases, 6 bases remained unmatched. The CDR3 sequence is CASNTGQIAKNIQYF. As DNA, the CDR3 is TGTGCCAGTAACACGGGACAGATAGCCAAAAACATTCAGTACTTC.

The V and J genes are TRBV30 and TRBJ1-1, with 7 nucleotides matching TRBD1. The CDR3 spans 14 residues. V dropped 0 bases and J dropped 10; count of bases not matched to a gene: 11. CDR1 is GTSNPN and CDR2 is SVGIG in the germline V gene (reference sequence). CDR3 region: CAWSVLTGESTAFF. CDR3 sequence (DNA): TGTGCCTGGAGTGTACTTACAGGGGAGAGTACAGCTTTCTTT.

The CDR3 DNA follows: TGTGCCAGCAGCTCACTCAGCGGACCAGGAAATACGCAGTATTTT. Translation gives CASSSLSGPGNTQYF. V and J are TRBV9 and TRBJ2-3; TRBD2 might be the D (5 bases). Germline V CDR1 and CDR2: SGDLS, YYNGEE. The CDR3 consists of 15 residues. Trimming stripped 4 bases from V and 7 bases from J, with 19 bases between.

Only a few counts were recorded for this clone. This chain links TRBV11-1 with TRBJ2-1, with no clear D. This CDR3 comprises 16 residues. V lost 5 bases to trimming and J lost 0 bases, with 14 bases between them. Germline CDR1 and CDR2: SGHAT and FQDESV (reference sequence). The CDR3 sequence is CASSQPPQHSYNEQFF. CDR3 nucleotides: TGTGCCAGCAGCCAGCCCCCCCAGCACTCCTACAATGAGCAGTTCTTC.

This chain joins TRBV5-1 and TRBJ2-3, with TRBD1 as a possible D gene (5 bases). The germline CDR1 and CDR2 sequences are SGHRS and YFSETQ. This CDR3 is 14 amino acids long. V lost 4 bases to trimming and J lost 2 bases, with 11 bases between them. CDR3 sequence: CASSRATDTDTQYF. The CDR3 coding sequence is TGCGCCAGCAGCCGAGCGACAGACACAGATACGCAGTATTTT.

A few counts support this clone. V is TRBV7-9 and J is TRBJ2-6; unclear D gene. The CDR3 extends over 12 amino acids. Germline CDR1 and CDR2: SEHNR and FQNEAQ (reference sequence). V was clipped by 5 bases and J by 2 bases, with 1 base between them. CDR3 amino acids: CASSPGANVLTF. DNA for the CDR3: TGTGCCAGCAGCCCTGGGGCCAACGTCCTGACTTTC.

The V and J genes are TRBV7-3 and TRBJ2-1; maybe TRBD2 (5 bases). Germline values: CDR1 SGHTA, CDR2 FQGTGA. Trimming removed 5 bases at V and 8 bases at J, with 13 bases between. The CDR3 contains 13 residues. CDR3 in DNA: TGTGCCAGCAGCGGATTTGTCGGGGATGAGCAGTTCTTC. Residues: CASSGFVGDEQFF.

This chain joins TRBV5-6 and TRBJ1-1; TRBD1 matches at 9 bases. This CDR3 region has 17 residues. Germline CDR1 is SGHDT and CDR2 is YYEEEE. V trimming: 3 bases; J trimming: 0 bases; junction bases outside the gene matches: 9. In DNA, the CDR3 is TGTGCCAGCAGCTCCGACAGGGGGAGCGGGGTGAACACTGAAGCTTTCTTT. Translated: CASSSDRGSGVNTEAFF.

The chain links TRBV3-1 (or the pseudogene TRBV3-2) to TRBJ1-2, with 8 nucleotides matching TRBD1. The J segment lost 4 bases and the V segment lost 4 bases, leaving 8 bases of the junction unmatched. The CDR3 contains 15 residues. Germline lookup yields CDR1 LGHDT and CDR2 YNNKEL (reference sequence). This chain's CDR3 is CASSPRQGITYGYTF. The CDR3 coding sequence is TGTGCCAGCAGCCCCCGACAGGGGATAACCTATGGCTACACCTTC.

The genes are TRBV5-4 and TRBJ1-2, with D uncertain. Deletions cut 3 bases from V and 7 bases from J, with 16 bases between. Germline CDR1 is SGHNT and CDR2 is YYREEE (reference sequence). The CDR3 length is 14 residues. The CDR3 DNA reads TGTGCCAGCAGCTCGCCGGGATACAATTTTGGCTACACCTTC. Amino acids: CASSSPGYNFGYTF.

With respect to this clone: This sample includes further DNA sequences coding for the same CDR3. The chain is built from TRBV7-9 and TRBJ1-1; D is ambiguous. This CDR3 has 11 residues. The germline V gene has CDR1 SEHNR and CDR2 FQNEAQ (reference sequence). Trimming cost V 3 bases and J 3 bases, with 2 bases left between them. As DNA, the CDR3 is TGTGCCAGCAGCTTGGACACTGAAGCTTTCTTT. It codes for CASSLDTEAFF. Full variable domain (remainder filled in from reference TRBV7-9 and TRBJ1-1): DTGVSQNPRHKITKRGQNVTFRCDPISEHNRLYWYRQTLGQGPEFLTYFQNEAQLEKSRLLSDRFSAERPKGSFSTLEIQRTEQGDSAMYLCASSLDTEAFFGQGTRLTVV.

J is TRBJ2-1 and V is TRBV2; D is tentatively TRBD1 or TRBD2 (6 bases each). The V end was cut by 3 bases, the J end by 15 bases, with 12 bases between. Germline V gene sequence: CDR1 SNHLY, CDR2 FYNNEI. The CDR3 spans 11 residues. As DNA, the CDR3 is TGTGCCAGCAGTGATGAGGGGGACTTGTTCTTC. This encodes CASSDEGDLFF.

This chain connects TRBV27 to TRBJ2-2; 10 nucleotides align to TRBD2. The germline CDR1 and CDR2 sequences are MNHEY and SMNVEV (reference sequence). J lost 4 bases, V lost 2 bases, and 1 base had no gene match. CDR3 length equals 15 residues. The CDR3 nucleotides are TGTGCCAGCAGTTTAACTAGCGGGGCCACCGGGGAGCTGTTTTTT. Translation: CASSLTSGATGELFF.

This clone has only a few counts. The chain employs TRBV7-9 and TRBJ1-1; 7 bases are a match to TRBD1. This CDR3 region has 14 residues. The V and J ends lost 5 bases and 0 bases, in that order; junction bases with no gene match: 3. Germline-derived CDR1 and CDR2 are SEHNR and FQNEAQ (reference sequence). The CDR3 region has the DNA TGTGCCAGCAGCCCGGGACAGCTGAACACTGAAGCTTTCTTT. This gives the protein CASSPGQLNTEAFF.

As regards this clone: The sample has other DNA sequences that encode this CDR3 too. The CDR3 sequence is CASSRLGSGANVLTF. The CDR3 DNA follows: TGTGCCAGCAGCCGCCTGGGTTCCGGGGCCAACGTCCTGACTTTC. The rearrangement uses TRBV7-2 and TRBJ2-6, with D uncertain. V dropped 5 bases and J dropped 4 bases, with 12 bases sitting between them. Germline V gives CDR1 SGHTA, CDR2 FQGNSA. This CDR3 is built from 15 residues.

The J gene is TRBJ2-1, the V gene TRBV6-6; 8 bases are a match to TRBD2. Germline values: CDR1 MNHNY, CDR2 SVGAGI (reference sequence). V trimming: 0 bases; J trimming: 6 bases; junction bases outside the gene matches: 7. The CDR3 is 16 amino acids. The CDR3 loop reads CASSYSTSGGLNEQFF. Here the CDR3 DNA reads TGTGCCAGCAGTTACTCGACCAGCGGGGGACTCAATGAGCAGTTCTTC.

This clone was counted a single time. The chain is built from TRBV12-3 or TRBV12-4 and TRBJ2-7, with 8 bases fitting TRBD1. The CDR3 covers 13 residues. V was clipped by 3 bases and J by 7 bases; unmatched bases: 5. The CDR3 here is CASSLDRVREQYF. CDR3 nucleotide sequence: TGTGCCAGCAGTTTGGACAGGGTTCGTGAGCAGTACTTC.

This rearrangement joins TRBV5-1 to TRBJ2-1; D might be TRBD1 (6 bases). V lost 6 bases and J lost 4, with 11 bases in between. This CDR3 is 13 amino acids long. Germline values: CDR1 SGHRS, CDR2 YFSETQ. CDR3 nucleotides: TGCGCCAGCACAGGGGTAGATTACAATGAGCAGTTCTTC. Translation gives CASTGVDYNEQFF.

The gene calls are TRBV7-9 and TRBJ1-2, with a tentative D call TRBD1 (6 bases). The length of the CDR3 is 15 residues. V was shortened by 5 bases and J by 4 bases, with 17 bases between the two germline ends. CDR1 and CDR2 from the germline V gene are SEHNR and FQNEAQ (reference sequence). The CDR3 DNA reads TGTGCCAGCAGCCGACTAGAGGGGGTAGTCTATGGCTACACCTTC. This translates into CASSRLEGVVYGYTF. The whole variable domain, remainder taken from reference TRBV7-9 and TRBJ1-2, is DTGVSQNPRHKITKRGQNVTFRCDPISEHNRLYWYRQTLGQGPEFLTYFQNEAQLEKSRLLSDRFSAERPKGSFSTLEIQRTEQGDSAMYLCASSRLEGVVYGYTFGSGTRLTVV.

V gene TRBV7-6 combines with J gene TRBJ2-2; D is possibly TRBD1 (5 bases). The CDR3 consists of 15 residues. V was pared by 6 bases and J by 3 bases, with 14 bases between. Germline V gives CDR1 SGHVS, CDR2 FNYEAQ. For the CDR3, the DNA is TGTGCCAGCAGTCCAGGGAATGGCGACACCGGGGAGCTGTTTTTT. This sequence encodes CASSPGNGDTGELFF.

The V call is TRBV7-3, the J call TRBJ1-1; D not certain. This CDR3 is 14 amino acids long. Deletions cut 4 bases from V and 1 base from J, with 10 bases between. The germline gives CDR1 SGHTA, CDR2 FQGTGA. Written as DNA, the CDR3 is TGTGCCAGCAGCTCCGGGCCAAAGAACACTGAAGCTTTCTTT. Translated, it gives CASSSGPKNTEAFF. The variable domain in full, with the rest retrieved from reference TRBV7-3 and TRBJ1-1, is GAGVSQTPSNKVTEKGKYVELRCDPISGHTALYWYRQSLGQGPEFLIYFQGTGAADDSGLPNDRFFAVRPEGSVSTLKIQRTERGDSAVYLCASSSGPKNTEAFFGQGTRLTVV.

This clone was counted a single time. This chain connects TRBV30 to TRBJ1-2; D unresolved. The CDR3 spans 13 residues. V was pared by 1 base and J by 1 base, with 7 bases between. Germline V gives CDR1 GTSNPN, CDR2 SVGIG (reference sequence). The CDR3 coding sequence is TGTGCCTGGAGTGACGGAGTTAACTATGGCTACACCTTC. It encodes CAWSDGVNYGYTF.

V gene TRBV19 combines with J gene TRBJ1-5; 9 nucleotides align to TRBD1. This CDR3 contains 15 residues. V shed 9 bases and J 5 bases; nucleotides not matched to a gene: 11. The germline CDR1 and CDR2 sequences are LNHDA and SQIVND (reference sequence). CDR3 DNA sequence: TGTGCCAGCCTAGCCGGACAGGGGATTTATCAGCCCCAGCATTTT. It translates to CASLAGQGIYQPQHF.

J is TRBJ2-7 and V is TRBV10-3, with TRBD1 matching over 9 bases. CDR3 size: 12 residues. Trimming took 10 bases from V and 4 from J; bases not matched to a gene: 5. In germline, CDR1 is ENHRY, CDR2 SYGVKD. In DNA, the CDR3 is TGTGCCAGCCGACAGGGGGGGTACGAGCAGTACTTC. Translated: CASRQGGYEQYF.

The J gene is TRBJ2-1, the V gene TRBV7-3; 10 bases fit TRBD1. The CDR3 sequence is 14 residues long. V lost 5 bases to trimming and J lost 7 bases; unmatched junction nucleotides: 5. CDR1 and CDR2 (germline): SGHTA, FQGTGA. CDR3 bases: TGTGCCAGCAGCCCGCCGGGACAGGGGAATGAGCAGTTCTTC. It translates to CASSPPGQGNEQFF.